This record concerns one T cell receptor beta chain sequence. The data are from a study of blood T cell repertoires in COVID-19. V was shortened by 6 bases and J by 1 base, with 9 bases between the two germline ends. Germline assignment: CDR1 SEHNR and CDR2 FQNEAQ (reference sequence). The CDR3 has 13 residues. Assay used: immunoSEQ multiplex PCR; TCRdb lists only in-frame clones, some missing. Found here are tens of thousands of clones, about 75% of them singletons; the top ten hold 8% to 10%. This receptor was obtained from a man aged 70 or older with active or convalescent COVID-19. V usage is TRBV7-9 and J usage is TRBJ1-1, with D possibly being TRBD1 (5 bases). Sequenced material: peripheral blood. CDR3 sequence reads: CASRGPGNTEAFF. CDR3 in DNA: TGTGCCAGCAGGGGGCCTGGGAACACTGAAGCTTTCTTT. Looking up the rest from reference TRBV7-9 and TRBJ1-1 gives the full variable domain: DTGVSQNPRHKITKRGQNVTFRCDPISEHNRLYWYRQTLGQGPEFLTYFQNEAQLEKSRLLSDRFSAERPKGSFSTLEIQRTEQGDSAMYLCASRGPGNTEAFFGQGTRLTVV.